The present TCR beta chain was sequenced within a study of response to subunit inactivated influenza vaccine. General study points: Authors proposed each seasonal influenza vaccination draws in few new T cells.

CDR3 length equals 14 residues. CDR1 is LGHDT and CDR2 is YNNKEL in the germline V gene (reference sequence). To note about this clonotype: Antigen specificity is unknown. Germline is not matched at one junction end, which may reflect a read error.

MiXCR, run by TCRdb on the RT-PCR reads, gives a single entry per CDR3 protein. The sample lists 530,000 or so distinct CDR3 sequences; 12% were seen once. The receptor's source is a man between 45 and 60 years old who received an inactivated influenza vaccine. Here the sequenced sample was PBMCs from blood, taken on the day of vaccination. The chain couples TRBV3-1 to TRBJ1-5; unclear D gene. CDR3 bases: TGTGACAGCAGCCCCGACACGTTCAATCAGCCCCAGCATTTT. Translating it yields CDSSPDTFNQPQHF. Full variable domain (missing parts from reference TRBV3-1 and TRBJ1-5): DTAVSQTPKYLVTQMGNDKSIKCEQNLGHDTMYWYKQDSKKFLKIMFSYNNKELIINETVPNRFSPKSPDKAHLNLHINSLELGDSAVYFCDSSPDTFNQPQHFGDGTRLSIL.